This TCR beta chain emerged from a study of cytomegalovirus exposure and HLA in healthy donors. About the research overall: The same platform was used for the 120 validation repertoires and the approximately 670 first-cohort repertoires, a later analysis reported.

Germline V gives CDR1 MNHEY, CDR2 SVGAGI. The CDR3 length is 15 residues. Unmatched junction bases numbered 4, after V lost 2 bases and J lost 4 bases. Here immunoSEQ multiplex PCR was the method, and the copy in TCRdb shows in-frame clones only, minus some. The data show about 180,000 clones, with more than 75% seen just once and more than 1.2% held by the top ten. The sample consisted of PBMCs. The chain is built from TRBV6-5 and TRBJ1-1; 10 nucleotides line up with TRBD1. This TCR was recovered from a woman under 40 in good health and CMV-seronegative. The chain's CDR3 is CASSYLRTGGTEAFF. CDR3 bases: TGTGCCAGCAGTTACCTAAGGACAGGGGGCACTGAAGCTTTCTTT.